The 3 T cell receptor beta chains listed next were all sequenced from one sample in a study of human T cells and chemical hapten exposure. Stated time point: patch test 2, 6 weeks after DPC sensitization. The treatment here: therapeutic diphenylcyclopropenone sensitization with weekly scalp DPC. TCRdb reanalysed the RACE reads using MiXCR and keeps one entry per CDR3 protein. Of roughly 92,000 distinct CDR3 sequences in the sample, over 9.5% are singletons; the top ten hold roughly 3%. The sequenced sample was whole blood, obtained in connection with sensitization to the hapten diphenylcyclopropenone (DPC). These receptors all come from a woman in her thirties or forties with alopecia areata. Some clones in this sample may be carry-over from other donors' samples.

Remarks on this clonotype: One base away lies a much larger clone, so this may be a sequencing read error. The chain carries TRBV27 and TRBJ1-2; 10 nucleotides agree with TRBD1. CDR1 and CDR2 from the germline V gene are MNHEY and SMNVEV (reference sequence). CDR3 size: 15 residues. V gave up 4 bases and J gave up 8 bases; unmatched junction bases: 10. In nucleotides, the CDR3 is TGTGCCAGCAGTTGGGACAGGGGTTCTTATATCGGCTACACCTTC. Translation: CASSWDRGSYIGYTF.

In this sample, this clonotype turned up a few times. The chain joins TRBV19 to TRBJ1-5, with D perhaps matching TRBD1 (5 bases). This CDR3 is built from 18 residues. CDR1 LNHDA and CDR2 SQIVND come from the germline V gene (reference sequence). V lost 7 bases and J 0 bases, leaving 22 bases between the germline ends. In DNA form, the CDR3 reads TGTGCCAGTACTGGGGGGTTCGGTACAATTAATAGCAATCAGCCCCAGCATTTT. Its protein is CASTGGFGTINSNQPQHF. Complete variable domain (other parts from reference TRBV19 and TRBJ1-5): DGGITQSPKYLFRKEGQNVTLSCEQNLNHDAMYWYRQDPGQGLRLIYYSQIVNDFQKGDIAEGYSVSREKKESFPLTVTSAQKNPTAFYLCASTGGFGTINSNQPQHFGDGTRLSIL.

The V call is TRBV29-1, the J call TRBJ1-4; 7 bases agree with TRBD1. J gave up 7 bases and V 7 bases, and 6 bases lay outside the gene matches. Germline V CDR1 and CDR2: SQVTM, ANQGSEA. The CDR3 spans 12 residues. CDR3 loop: CSAEGAGEKLFF. The CDR3 nucleotides are TGCAGCGCCGAGGGGGCTGGTGAAAAACTGTTTTTT. The complete variable domain, with remaining parts taken from reference TRBV29-1 and TRBJ1-4, reads SAVISQKPSRDICQRGTSLTIQCQVDSQVTMMFWYRQQPGQSLTLIATANQGSEATYESGFVIDKFPISRPNLTFSTLTVSNMSPEDSSIYLCSAEGAGEKLFFGSGTQLSVL.